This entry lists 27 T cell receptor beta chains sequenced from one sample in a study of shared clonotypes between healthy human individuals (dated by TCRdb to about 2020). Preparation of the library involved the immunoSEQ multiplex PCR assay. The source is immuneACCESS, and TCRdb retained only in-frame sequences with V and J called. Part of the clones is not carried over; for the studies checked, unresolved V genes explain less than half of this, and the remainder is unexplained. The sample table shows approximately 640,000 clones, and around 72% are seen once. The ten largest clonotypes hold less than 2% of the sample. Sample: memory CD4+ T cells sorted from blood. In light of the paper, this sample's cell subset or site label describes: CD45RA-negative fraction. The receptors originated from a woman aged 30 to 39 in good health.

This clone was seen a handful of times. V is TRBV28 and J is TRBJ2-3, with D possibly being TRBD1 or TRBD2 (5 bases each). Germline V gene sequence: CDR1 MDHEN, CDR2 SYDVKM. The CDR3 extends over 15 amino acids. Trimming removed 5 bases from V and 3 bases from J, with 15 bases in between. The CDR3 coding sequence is TGTGCCAGCAGTAGGGGACCTAAGGGAACAGATACGCAGTATTTT. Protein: CASSRGPKGTDTQYF.

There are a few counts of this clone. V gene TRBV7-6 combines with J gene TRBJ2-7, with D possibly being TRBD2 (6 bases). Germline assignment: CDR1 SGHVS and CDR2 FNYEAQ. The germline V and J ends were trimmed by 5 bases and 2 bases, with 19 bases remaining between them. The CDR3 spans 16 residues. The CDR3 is CASSQGAGTAPYEQYF. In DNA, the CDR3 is TGTGCCAGCAGCCAGGGAGCCGGGACTGCACCCTACGAGCAGTACTTC.

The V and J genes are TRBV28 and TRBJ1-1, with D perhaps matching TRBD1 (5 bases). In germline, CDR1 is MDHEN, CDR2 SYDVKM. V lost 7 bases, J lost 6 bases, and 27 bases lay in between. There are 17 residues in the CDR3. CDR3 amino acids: CASIGDSYGRIRAEAFF. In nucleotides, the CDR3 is TGTGCCAGCATTGGTGACAGCTACGGCCGGATACGGGCTGAAGCTTTCTTT.

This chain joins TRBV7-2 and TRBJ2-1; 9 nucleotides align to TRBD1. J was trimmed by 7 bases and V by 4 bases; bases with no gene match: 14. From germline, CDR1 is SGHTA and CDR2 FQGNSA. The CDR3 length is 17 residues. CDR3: CASSWRTGTGRGNEQFF. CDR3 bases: TGTGCCAGCAGCTGGAGGACCGGGACAGGGCGGGGTAATGAGCAGTTCTTC. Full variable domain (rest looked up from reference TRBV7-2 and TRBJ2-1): GAGVSQSPSNKVTEKGKDVELRCDPISGHTALYWYRQSLGQGLEFLIYFQGNSAPDKSGLPSDRFSAERTGGSVSTLTIQRTQQEDSAVYLCASSWRTGTGRGNEQFFGPGTRLTVL.

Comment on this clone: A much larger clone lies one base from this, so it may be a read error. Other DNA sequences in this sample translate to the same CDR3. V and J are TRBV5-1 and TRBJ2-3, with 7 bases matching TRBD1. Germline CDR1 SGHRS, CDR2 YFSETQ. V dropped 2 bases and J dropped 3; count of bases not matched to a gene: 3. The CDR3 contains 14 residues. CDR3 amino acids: CASSLGTATDTQYF. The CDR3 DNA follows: TGCGCCAGCAGCTTAGGGACAGCTACAGATACGCAGTATTTT.

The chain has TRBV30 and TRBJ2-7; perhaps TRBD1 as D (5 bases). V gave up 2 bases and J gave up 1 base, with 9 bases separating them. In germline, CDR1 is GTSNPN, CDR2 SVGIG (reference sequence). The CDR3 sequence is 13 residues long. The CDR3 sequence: CAWSRRVSYEQYF. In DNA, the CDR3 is TGTGCCTGGAGTCGCAGGGTATCCTACGAGCAGTACTTC.

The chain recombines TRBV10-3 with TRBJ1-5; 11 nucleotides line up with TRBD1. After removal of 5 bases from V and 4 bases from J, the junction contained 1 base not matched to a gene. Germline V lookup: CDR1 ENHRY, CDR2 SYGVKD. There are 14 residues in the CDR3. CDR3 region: CAISRDRGNQPQHF. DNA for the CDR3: TGTGCCATCAGTCGGGACAGGGGGAATCAGCCCCAGCATTTT.

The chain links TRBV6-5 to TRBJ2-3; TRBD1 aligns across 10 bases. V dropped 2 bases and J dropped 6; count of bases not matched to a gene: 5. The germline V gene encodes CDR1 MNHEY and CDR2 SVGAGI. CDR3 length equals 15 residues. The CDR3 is CASSYDRGRGDTQYF. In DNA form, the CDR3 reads TGTGCCAGCAGTTACGACAGGGGGCGCGGGGATACGCAGTATTTT.

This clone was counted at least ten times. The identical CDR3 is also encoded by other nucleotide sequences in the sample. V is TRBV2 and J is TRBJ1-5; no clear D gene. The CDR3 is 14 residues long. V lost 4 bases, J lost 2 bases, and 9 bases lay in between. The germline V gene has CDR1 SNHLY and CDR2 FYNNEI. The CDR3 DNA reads TGTGCCAGCAGTGTCAACTCTGGCAATCAGCCCCAGCATTTT. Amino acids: CASSVNSGNQPQHF.

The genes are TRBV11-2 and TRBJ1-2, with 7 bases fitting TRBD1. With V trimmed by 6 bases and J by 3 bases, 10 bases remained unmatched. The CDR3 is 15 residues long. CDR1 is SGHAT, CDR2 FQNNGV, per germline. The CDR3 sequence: CASSKQTGFDYGYTF. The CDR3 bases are TGTGCCAGCAGTAAGCAGACAGGGTTCGACTATGGCTACACCTTC.

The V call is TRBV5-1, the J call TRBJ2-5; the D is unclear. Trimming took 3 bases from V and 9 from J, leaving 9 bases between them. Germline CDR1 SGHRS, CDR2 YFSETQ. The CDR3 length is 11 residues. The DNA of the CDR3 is TGCGCCAGCAGCTCGGAAGGTGCCCAGTACTTC. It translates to CASSSEGAQYF.

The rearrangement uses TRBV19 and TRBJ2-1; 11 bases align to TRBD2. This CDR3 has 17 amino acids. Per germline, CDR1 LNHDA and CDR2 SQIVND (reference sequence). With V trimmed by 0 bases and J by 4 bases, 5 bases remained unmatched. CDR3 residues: CASSIDSGTSGYNEQFF. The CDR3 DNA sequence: TGTGCCAGTAGTATAGATTCGGGGACTAGCGGTTACAATGAGCAGTTCTTC. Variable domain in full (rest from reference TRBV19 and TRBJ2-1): DGGITQSPKYLFRKEGQNVTLSCEQNLNHDAMYWYRQDPGQGLRLIYYSQIVNDFQKGDIAEGYSVSREKKESFPLTVTSAQKNPTAFYLCASSIDSGTSGYNEQFFGPGTRLTVL.

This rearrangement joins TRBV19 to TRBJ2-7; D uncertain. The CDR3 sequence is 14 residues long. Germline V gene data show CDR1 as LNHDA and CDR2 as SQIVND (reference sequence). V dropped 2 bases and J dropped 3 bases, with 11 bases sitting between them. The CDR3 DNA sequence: TGTGCCAGTAGTATACAGGCGAATAACTACGAGCAGTACTTC. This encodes CASSIQANNYEQYF.

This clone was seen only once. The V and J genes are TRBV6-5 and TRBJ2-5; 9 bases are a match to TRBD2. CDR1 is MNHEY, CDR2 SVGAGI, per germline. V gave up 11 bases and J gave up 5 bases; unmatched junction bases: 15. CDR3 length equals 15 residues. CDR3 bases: TGTGCCGTCACACTTAGCGGGAGACTCGGGGAGACCCAGTACTTC. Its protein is CAVTLSGRLGETQYF.

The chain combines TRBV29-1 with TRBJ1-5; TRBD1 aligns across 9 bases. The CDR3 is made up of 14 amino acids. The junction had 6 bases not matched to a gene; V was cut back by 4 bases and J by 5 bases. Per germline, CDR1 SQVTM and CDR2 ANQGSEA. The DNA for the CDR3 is TGCAGCGTTGGCGGGACAGGGCAAGATCAGCCCCAGCATTTT. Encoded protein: CSVGGTGQDQPQHF.

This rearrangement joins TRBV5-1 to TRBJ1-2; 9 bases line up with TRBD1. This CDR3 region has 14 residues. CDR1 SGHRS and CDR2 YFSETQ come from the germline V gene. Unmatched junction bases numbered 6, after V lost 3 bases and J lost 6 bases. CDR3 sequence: CASSWGQGGHGYTF. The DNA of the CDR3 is TGCGCCAGCAGCTGGGGACAGGGCGGACATGGCTACACCTTC.

The CDR3 protein is CASSGLAGVGWNEQFF. The DNA for the CDR3 is TGCGCCAGCAGTGGGTTAGCGGGAGTCGGTTGGAATGAGCAGTTCTTC. The chain has TRBV5-1 and TRBJ2-1; 9 bases map to TRBD2. Losses at the gene ends were 5 bases for V and 7 bases for J; bases not matched to a gene: 13. The CDR3 spans 16 residues. In germline, CDR1 is SGHRS, CDR2 YFSETQ.

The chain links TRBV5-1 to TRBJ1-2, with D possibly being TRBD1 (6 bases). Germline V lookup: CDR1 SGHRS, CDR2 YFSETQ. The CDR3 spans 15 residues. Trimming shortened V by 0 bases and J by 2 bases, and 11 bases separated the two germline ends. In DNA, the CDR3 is TGCGCCAGCAGCTTGGTTAGAGGGGGGAACTATGGCTACACCTTC. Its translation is CASSLVRGGNYGYTF. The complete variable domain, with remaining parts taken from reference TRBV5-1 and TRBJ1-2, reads KAGVTQTPRYLIKTRGQQVTLSCSPISGHRSVSWYQQTPGQGLQFLFEYFSETQRNKGNFPGRFSGRQFSNSRSEMNVSTLELGDSALYLCASSLVRGGNYGYTFGSGTRLTVV.

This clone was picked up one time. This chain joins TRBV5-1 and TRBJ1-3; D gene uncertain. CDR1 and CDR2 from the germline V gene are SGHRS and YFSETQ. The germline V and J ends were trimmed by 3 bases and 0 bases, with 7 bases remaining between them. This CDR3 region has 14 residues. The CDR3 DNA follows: TGCGCCAGCAGCTCGACGGGCTCTGGAAACACCATATATTTT. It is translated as CASSSTGSGNTIYF. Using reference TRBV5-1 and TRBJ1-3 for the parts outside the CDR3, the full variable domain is KAGVTQTPRYLIKTRGQQVTLSCSPISGHRSVSWYQQTPGQGLQFLFEYFSETQRNKGNFPGRFSGRQFSNSRSEMNVSTLELGDSALYLCASSSTGSGNTIYFGEGSWLTVV.

CDR3 sequence (DNA): TGTGCCAGCAGCTCTGGCCAGGGGGCGTGGACTGAAGCTTTCTTT. Its protein is CASSSGQGAWTEAFF. This chain connects TRBV5-4 to TRBJ1-1; 8 positions agree with TRBD1. Germline lookup yields CDR1 SGHNT and CDR2 YYREEE (reference sequence). This CDR3 region has 15 residues. V lost 3 bases and J lost 5; bases outside the gene matches: 9.

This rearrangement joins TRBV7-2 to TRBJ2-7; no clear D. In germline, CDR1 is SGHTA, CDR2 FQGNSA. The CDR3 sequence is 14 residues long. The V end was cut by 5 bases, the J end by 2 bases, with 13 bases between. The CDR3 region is CASSGRRIAYEQYF. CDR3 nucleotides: TGTGCCAGCAGCGGGCGACGTATCGCCTACGAGCAGTACTTC.

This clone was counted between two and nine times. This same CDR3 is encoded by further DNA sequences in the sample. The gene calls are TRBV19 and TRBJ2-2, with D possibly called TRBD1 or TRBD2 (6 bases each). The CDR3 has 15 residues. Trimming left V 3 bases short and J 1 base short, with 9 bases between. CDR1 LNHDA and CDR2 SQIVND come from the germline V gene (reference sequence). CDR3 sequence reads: CASSIGGGNTGELFF. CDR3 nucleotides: TGTGCCAGTAGTATTGGAGGGGGGAACACCGGGGAGCTGTTTTTT.

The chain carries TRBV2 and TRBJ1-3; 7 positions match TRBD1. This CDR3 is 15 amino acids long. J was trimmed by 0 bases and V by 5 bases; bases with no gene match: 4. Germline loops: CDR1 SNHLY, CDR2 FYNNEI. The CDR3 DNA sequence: TGTGCCAGCAGTCTGACAGGGACCTCTGGAAACACCATATATTTT. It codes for CASSLTGTSGNTIYF.

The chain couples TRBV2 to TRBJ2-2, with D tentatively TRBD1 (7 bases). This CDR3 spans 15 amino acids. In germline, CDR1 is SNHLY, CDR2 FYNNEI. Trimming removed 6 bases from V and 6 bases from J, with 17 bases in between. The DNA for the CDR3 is TGTGCCAGCAGAGTCAGGGGGGTCGCGGCCGGGGAGCTGTTTTTT. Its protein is CASRVRGVAAGELFF.

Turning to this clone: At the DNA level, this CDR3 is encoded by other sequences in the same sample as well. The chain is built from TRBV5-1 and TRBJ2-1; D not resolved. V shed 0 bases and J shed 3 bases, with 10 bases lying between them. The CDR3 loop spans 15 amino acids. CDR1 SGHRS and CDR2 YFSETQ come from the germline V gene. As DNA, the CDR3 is TGCGCCAGCAGCTTGGACTCTGCACTCTACAATGAGCAGTTCTTC. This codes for CASSLDSALYNEQFF.

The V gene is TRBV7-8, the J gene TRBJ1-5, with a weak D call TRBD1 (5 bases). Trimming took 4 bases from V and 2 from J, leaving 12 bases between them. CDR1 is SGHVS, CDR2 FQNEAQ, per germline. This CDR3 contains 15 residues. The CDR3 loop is CASSSRQGGNQPQHF. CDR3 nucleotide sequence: TGTGCCAGCAGCTCGCGGCAGGGTGGCAATCAGCCCCAGCATTTT.

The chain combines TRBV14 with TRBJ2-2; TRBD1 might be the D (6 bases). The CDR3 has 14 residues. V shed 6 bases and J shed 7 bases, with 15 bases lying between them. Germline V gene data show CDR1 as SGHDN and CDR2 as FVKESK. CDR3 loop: CASRRNQGSGELFF. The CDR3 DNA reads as TGTGCCAGCAGGCGGAATCAGGGGAGCGGGGAGCTGTTTTTT.